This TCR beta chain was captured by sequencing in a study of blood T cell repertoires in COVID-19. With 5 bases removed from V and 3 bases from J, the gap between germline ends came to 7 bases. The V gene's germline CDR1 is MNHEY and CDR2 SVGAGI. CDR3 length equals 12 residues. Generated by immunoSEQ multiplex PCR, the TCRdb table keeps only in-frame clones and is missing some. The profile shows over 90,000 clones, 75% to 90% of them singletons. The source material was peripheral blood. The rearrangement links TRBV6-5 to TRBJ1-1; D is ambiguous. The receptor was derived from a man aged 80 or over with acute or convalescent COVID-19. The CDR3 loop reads CASSQRDTEAFF. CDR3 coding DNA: TGTGCCAGCAGTCAGAGGGACACTGAAGCTTTCTTT.